The 24 T cell receptor beta chains given below trace back to one sample, sequenced in a study of T cells in narcolepsy. The data were produced by immunoSEQ multiplex PCR, yet TCRdb's version contains in-frame clones alone and is incomplete. The data contain under 35,000 clones, roughly 77% of them singletons. Material: CD45RA- memory CD4+ T cells from PBMCs. The receptor set was obtained from a human donor with narcolepsy.

This clone was seen a handful of times. J is TRBJ2-3 and V is TRBV4-3, with 8 positions matching TRBD1. The CDR3 loop spans 16 amino acids. Looked up from germline, CDR1 is LGHNA and CDR2 is YSLEER. V trimming: 2 bases; J trimming: 5 bases; junction bases outside the gene matches: 9. The CDR3 bases are TGCGCCAGCAGCCAACAACAGGGGGGCGCAGGAGATACGCAGTATTTT. Protein sequence: CASSQQQGGAGDTQYF.

The chain carries TRBV2 and TRBJ2-7; D is perhaps TRBD2 (6 bases). Germline CDR1 reads SNHLY; CDR2 reads FYNNEI. This CDR3 has 15 residues. The ends were cut back, 2 bases at V and 2 bases at J, with 13 bases in the middle. CDR3 in amino acids: CASSERRGLTYEQYF. DNA for the CDR3: TGTGCCAGCAGTGAAAGGAGGGGCCTCACCTACGAGCAGTACTTC.

The chain uses TRBV20-1 and TRBJ2-7, with D perhaps TRBD1 (6 bases). The CDR3 has 11 amino acids. V was trimmed by 8 bases and J by 6 bases, leaving 14 bases between them. The germline gives CDR1 DFQATT, CDR2 SNEGSKA (reference sequence). CDR3 DNA sequence: TGCAGTCCCGAAGGGGGTCCCGAGCAGTACTTC. It is translated as CSPEGGPEQYF.

The gene calls are TRBV9 and TRBJ2-1, with 7 nucleotides matching TRBD1. This CDR3 comprises 15 residues. Germline V gives CDR1 SGDLS, CDR2 YYNGEE. V lost 0 bases, J lost 7 bases, and 7 bases stayed unmatched. This CDR3 reads CASSVGGQSRNEQFF. The CDR3 bases are TGTGCCAGCAGCGTAGGGGGACAGAGTCGAAATGAGCAGTTCTTC. The full variable domain, its missing parts supplied by reference TRBV9 and TRBJ2-1, is DSGVTQTPKHLITATGQRVTLRCSPRSGDLSVYWYQQSLDQGLQFLIQYYNGEERAKGNILERFSAQQFPDLHSELNLSSLELGDSALYFCASSVGGQSRNEQFFGPGTRLTVL.

J is TRBJ2-4 and V is TRBV4-1; D is ambiguous. The V gene's germline CDR1 is MGHRA and CDR2 YSYEKL. This CDR3 has 15 residues. The V gene lost 0 bases and the J gene lost 0 bases, with 6 bases spanning the gap. CDR3 region: CASSQDAVAKNIQYF. DNA for the CDR3: TGCGCCAGCAGCCAAGATGCCGTAGCCAAAAACATTCAGTACTTC.

The chain is built from TRBV30 and TRBJ1-3; no clear D gene. The CDR3 consists of 13 residues. Germline V CDR1 and CDR2: GTSNPN, SVGIG (reference sequence). V was pared by 5 bases and J by 0 bases, with 8 bases between. CDR3 sequence reads: CAWDTSSGNTIYF. The CDR3 DNA follows: TGTGCCTGGGACACTTCCTCTGGAAACACCATATATTTT.

As to this clone: Mismatch with germline at one junction end may stem from a read error. This rearrangement joins TRBV6-1 to TRBJ1-1; 9 bases agree with TRBD1. The CDR3 is made up of 14 amino acids. Germline CDR1 and CDR2: MNHNS and SASEGT. CDR3 sequence (DNA): TGTGCCAGCAGCGAAGGGACAGGGAAGACTGAAGCTTTCTTT. This translates into CASSEGTGKTEAFF.

The CDR3, as DNA: TGTGCCAGCACCGACATGGATACGCAGTATTTT. Translated, it gives CASTDMDTQYF. The chain has TRBV6-1 and TRBJ2-3; no clear D gene. The CDR3 spans 11 residues. Germline CDR1 is MNHNS and CDR2 is SASEGT. The V end was cut by 7 bases, the J end by 6 bases, with 8 bases between.

J is TRBJ2-3 and V is TRBV4-2; no reliable D call. In germline, CDR1 is LGHNA, CDR2 YNFKEQ. The CDR3 spans 16 residues. V was clipped by 1 base and J by 1 base, with 12 bases between them. DNA for the CDR3: TGTGCCAGCAGCCAAGCCCCCTCTAAAGGCACAGATACGCAGTATTTT. It yields the protein CASSQAPSKGTDTQYF.

J is TRBJ2-5 and V is TRBV7-9; TRBD2 agrees at 14 bases. The junction had 9 bases not matched to a gene; V was cut back by 1 base and J by 5 bases. This CDR3 is built from 18 residues. The germline V gene encodes CDR1 SEHNR and CDR2 FQNEAQ (reference sequence). The CDR3 bases are TGTGCCAGCAGCTTAGAGTTGGGACTAGCGGGAGATCGGGAGACCCAGTACTTC. It encodes CASSLELGLAGDRETQYF.

V usage is TRBV9 and J usage is TRBJ2-7; D remains ambiguous. CDR1 and CDR2 (germline): SGDLS, YYNGEE. The CDR3 runs to 16 residues. V lost 3 bases and J lost 0, with 16 bases in between. Written as DNA, the CDR3 is TGTGCCAGCAGCGCCTCGTCCAGAGCTTCCTCCTACGAGCAGTACTTC. Its protein is CASSASSRASSYEQYF.

The count of this clone is one. This chain joins TRBV7-6 and TRBJ2-1; no definite D call. Per the germline V gene, CDR1 is SGHVS and CDR2 is FNYEAQ. Trimming cost V 5 bases and J 8 bases, with 10 bases left between them. CDR3 length equals 12 residues. The DNA of the CDR3 is TGTGCCAGCAGCCCCCCCTGGGATGAGCAGTTCTTC. Its protein is CASSPPWDEQFF.

This clone was seen once. This rearrangement joins TRBV7-3 to TRBJ2-1; maybe TRBD2 (6 bases). V lost 5 bases and J lost 5, with 16 bases in between. The CDR3 covers 15 residues. The germline V gene encodes CDR1 SGHTA and CDR2 FQGTGA. CDR3 DNA sequence: TGTGCCAGCAGCGATACCGGGACTTTCAACAATGAGCAGTTCTTC. It encodes CASSDTGTFNNEQFF. Full variable domain (outside the CDR3, taken from reference TRBV7-3 and TRBJ2-1): GAGVSQTPSNKVTEKGKYVELRCDPISGHTALYWYRQSLGQGPEFLIYFQGTGAADDSGLPNDRFFAVRPEGSVSTLKIQRTERGDSAVYLCASSDTGTFNNEQFFGPGTRLTVL.

The chain employs TRBV4-3 and TRBJ2-5; D might be TRBD1 or TRBD2, each matching 7 bases. In germline, CDR1 is LGHNA, CDR2 YSLEER. The CDR3 has 17 amino acids. The CDR3 region is CPSGGRGEGEYFSTQYF. CDR3 nucleotides: TGCCCCTCAGGGGGAAGGGGGGAGGGCGAGTATTTCTCTACCCAGTACTTC.

This clone was observed a single time. The rearrangement joins TRBV6-5 to TRBJ2-7; 9 bases are a match to TRBD2. Germline assignment: CDR1 MNHEY and CDR2 SVGAGI. The CDR3 contains 15 residues. J lost 2 bases, V lost 6 bases, and 8 bases had no gene match. CDR3 coding DNA: TGTGCCAGCAGGAGACGGACTAGCGAGGCCTACGAGCAGTACTTC. This gives the protein CASRRRTSEAYEQYF.

The V call is TRBV7-6, the J call TRBJ2-3, with 7 positions matching TRBD2. From germline, CDR1 is SGHVS and CDR2 FNYEAQ. After removal of 1 base from V and 4 bases from J, the junction contained 11 bases not matched to a gene. This CDR3 is built from 17 residues. The CDR3 spells CASSLVPSGRSSDTQYF. CDR3 bases: TGTGCCAGCAGCTTAGTGCCTAGCGGTCGGAGCTCAGATACGCAGTATTTT.

V usage is TRBV21-1 and J usage is TRBJ2-3; the table gives TRBD2 as D, unverified against the DNA. TRBV21-1 counts as a pseudogene. CDR3 size: 21 residues. The CDR3 bases are TGTGCCAGCAGCAAAGGCCTAATGGGACTAGCGGGAGACGGGACCCCAGATACGCAGTATTTT. Translated, it gives CASSKGLMGLAGDGTPDTQYF.

CDR3 in DNA: TGTGCCAGCAGCCGCTCCGGGACAGGGGAGGGAAAAAACAATCAGCCCCAGCATTTT. Translated, it gives CASSRSGTGEGKNNQPQHF. The J gene is TRBJ1-5, the V gene TRBV16; 10 nucleotides match TRBD1. The CDR3 spans 19 residues. Germline loops: CDR1 KGHSY, CDR2 FQNENV. V was clipped by 4 bases and J by 3 bases; unmatched bases: 15.

The genes are TRBV9 and TRBJ2-2; 8 positions agree with TRBD1. Looked up from germline, CDR1 is SGDLS and CDR2 is YYNGEE. V was clipped by 4 bases and J by 7 bases; unmatched bases: 12. The CDR3 length is 16 residues. CDR3 residues: CASSLQTGDDGGELFF. Here the CDR3 DNA reads TGTGCCAGCAGCCTCCAGACAGGGGACGATGGCGGGGAGCTGTTTTTT.

The chain employs TRBV18 and TRBJ1-1; 12 bases are a match to TRBD1. Germline V lookup: CDR1 KGHSH, CDR2 LQKENI. With 5 bases clipped from V and 4 bases from J, the junction kept 5 bases outside the gene matches. The CDR3 has 15 amino acids. DNA of the CDR3: TGTGCCAGCTCATCGGGACAGGGGGCCTTCACTGAAGCTTTCTTT. This gives the protein CASSSGQGAFTEAFF.

About this clone: At one of its ends the junction is not consistent with the germline gene, which may arise from a read error. The chain carries TRBV6-1 and TRBJ2-4; D is possibly TRBD1 or TRBD2 (5 bases each). The germline V gene has CDR1 MNHNS and CDR2 SASEGT. This CDR3 comprises 14 residues. The CDR3 sequence: CAGRPGPASNIQYF. The CDR3 bases are TGTGCCGGCAGACCGGGGCCCGCCTCAAACATTCAGTACTTC.

This clone was seen only a few times. Written as DNA, the CDR3 is TGTGCCAGCAGTTTTCAGGCGGATTTGAACACTGAAGCTTTCTTT. This codes for CASSFQADLNTEAFF. The chain has TRBV27 and TRBJ1-1; D gene unclear. CDR1 and CDR2 from the germline V gene are MNHEY and SMNVEV (reference sequence). CDR3 size: 15 residues. Trimming shortened V by 3 bases and J by 0 bases, and 11 bases separated the two germline ends.

The sample holds a few counts of this clone. This chain connects TRBV6-5 to TRBJ2-3; tentatively, D is TRBD2 (5 bases). The CDR3 covers 15 residues. V lost 7 bases, J lost 2 bases, and 16 bases lay in between. Germline lookup yields CDR1 MNHEY and CDR2 SVGAGI. The CDR3 DNA sequence: TGTGCCAGCATTACCGCAGCGGCCCTCACAGATACGCAGTATTTT. Its protein is CASITAAALTDTQYF.

V is TRBV7-9 and J is TRBJ2-1; D not certain. Germline V gene sequence: CDR1 SEHNR, CDR2 FQNEAQ (reference sequence). Between the trimmed V and J ends, which lost 2 bases and 9 bases, there was a span of 11 bases. CDR3 size: 13 residues. The CDR3 here is CASSLNSVGEQFF. For the CDR3, the DNA is TGTGCCAGCAGCTTAAATTCAGTAGGTGAGCAGTTCTTC.